The 31 T cell receptor beta chains below were found in one sample sequenced in a study of a mutant IDH1 vaccine in newly diagnosed glioma. Time point: week 5, during vaccination. Mutant IDH1 20-mer peptide, at 300 ug, made up each vaccine dose, with topical imiquimod. Data came from immunoSEQ multiplex PCR; TCRdb stores just in-frame clones and leaves some out. Of 39,000 or so clones in the sample, approximately 78% are singletons; the top ten hold around 5.2%. No antigens are known for them. The specimen comprised PBMCs, sampled from a glioma patient whose treatment included an IDH1 peptide vaccine. All receptors derive from a man in his forties with glioma.

The genes are TRBV5-1 and TRBJ1-2, with 10 bases lining up with TRBD1. This CDR3 is 15 amino acids long. Germline V gene lookup returns CDR1 SGHRS and CDR2 YFSETQ. The J segment lost 3 bases and the V segment lost 4 bases, leaving 6 bases of the junction unmatched. CDR3 nucleotide sequence: TGCGCCAGCAGCCCTGGGACAGGGGTTGACTATGGCTACACCTTC. Protein product: CASSPGTGVDYGYTF.

This chain joins TRBV6-5 and TRBJ2-3; 7 bases map to TRBD1. The germline gives CDR1 MNHEY, CDR2 SVGAGI. Trimming at V came to 5 bases and at J to 6 bases, leaving 8 bases not matched to a gene. The CDR3 extends over 14 amino acids. The CDR3 nucleotides are TGTGCCAGCAGTATACTGACAGGGACCGATACGCAGTATTTT. It yields the protein CASSILTGTDTQYF.

The J gene is TRBJ2-7, the V gene TRBV6-1; maybe TRBD2 (6 bases). The CDR3 is 15 amino acids. Germline V CDR1 and CDR2: MNHNS, SASEGT. V was shortened by 2 bases and J by 0 bases, with 11 bases between the two germline ends. In DNA form, the CDR3 reads TGTGCCAGCAGTGAATTCCAGGGACTCTCCTACGAGCAGTACTTC. This gives the protein CASSEFQGLSYEQYF.

The gene calls are TRBV4-2 and TRBJ2-7; 8 nucleotides agree with TRBD2. V was clipped by 0 bases and J by 6 bases; unmatched bases: 13. Per the germline V gene, CDR1 is LGHNA and CDR2 is YNFKEQ. This CDR3 region has 17 residues. The CDR3 DNA reads as TGTGCCAGCAGCCAAGATCTCGGGGGGGGCGTCACCGGCGAGCAGTACTTC. It is translated as CASSQDLGGGVTGEQYF.

The V call is TRBV5-6, the J call TRBJ2-6; unclear D gene. CDR1 and CDR2 (germline): SGHDT, YYEEEE. The germline V and J ends were trimmed by 4 bases and 0 bases, with 14 bases remaining between them. CDR3 size: 17 residues. CDR3 bases: TGTGCCAGCAGCCTCAACGTGGGTATCTCTGGGGCCAACGTCCTGACTTTC. Translating it yields CASSLNVGISGANVLTF. Variable domain in full (rest from reference TRBV5-6 and TRBJ2-6): DAGVTQSPTHLIKTRGQQVTLRCSPKSGHDTVSWYQQALGQGPQFIFQYYEEEERQRGNFPDRFSGHQFPNYSSELNVNALLLGDSALYLCASSLNVGISGANVLTFGAGSRLTVL.

The DNA of the CDR3 is TGTGCCAGCAGTAACGGAAGCAATCAGCCCCAGCATTTT. This gives the protein CASSNGSNQPQHF. The rearrangement uses TRBV6-1 and TRBJ1-5, with D unclear. CDR1 and CDR2 (germline): MNHNS, SASEGT. The CDR3 consists of 13 residues. V was clipped by 5 bases and J by 1 base, with 6 bases between them.

V and J are TRBV9 and TRBJ1-6; TRBD1 aligns across 8 bases. This CDR3 region has 14 residues. Germline V gene data show CDR1 as SGDLS and CDR2 as YYNGEE. The trim removed 4 bases at V and 7 bases at J, leaving 4 bases unmatched. The CDR3 DNA follows: TGTGCCAGCAGCTCAGGGGGCCGGAATTCACCCCTCCACTTT. This codes for CASSSGGRNSPLHF.

The rearrangement joins TRBV7-6 to TRBJ1-2, with a tentative D call TRBD1 (6 bases). The CDR3 covers 14 residues. V lost 4 bases to trimming and J lost 7 bases, with 16 bases between them. Germline V gene sequence: CDR1 SGHVS, CDR2 FNYEAQ. The CDR3 nucleotides are TGTGCCAGCAGCTCCAGGGTAACAGGGTCTGGCTACACCTTC. Translating gives CASSSRVTGSGYTF.

The chain uses TRBV6-6 and TRBJ1-5; weak D call: TRBD1 (6 bases). V lost 7 bases, J lost 6 bases, and 13 bases lay in between. Germline V gives CDR1 MNHNY, CDR2 SVGAGI (reference sequence). This CDR3 contains 13 residues. DNA of the CDR3: TGTGCCAGCAATAGTGGGGGCGGTCAGCCCCAGCATTTT. Amino acid sequence: CASNSGGGQPQHF.

V is TRBV18 and J is TRBJ1-4; 7 bases match TRBD1. Germline lookup yields CDR1 KGHSH and CDR2 LQKENI. The CDR3 covers 15 residues. Unmatched junction bases numbered 2, after V lost 3 bases and J lost 1 base. The CDR3 DNA reads TGTGCCAGCTCACCCCGACAGGGAACTAATGAAAAACTGTTTTTT. Translation gives CASSPRQGTNEKLFF.

This chain joins TRBV2 and TRBJ2-5, with 11 bases matching TRBD2. With V trimmed by 6 bases and J by 5 bases, 11 bases remained unmatched. Germline values: CDR1 SNHLY, CDR2 FYNNEI. The CDR3 covers 16 residues. CDR3 region: CASRETSGGSPETQYF. CDR3 coding DNA: TGTGCCAGCAGGGAAACTAGCGGGGGATCACCGGAGACCCAGTACTTC.

The chain uses TRBV7-8 and TRBJ2-5; TRBD2 aligns across 9 bases. The germline V gene encodes CDR1 SGHVS and CDR2 FQNEAQ. With 2 bases clipped from V and 1 base from J, the junction kept 8 bases outside the gene matches. The CDR3 covers 17 residues. The CDR3 coding sequence is TGTGCCAGCAGCTTATATCTGGAGCGGGGGGCCCAAGAGACCCAGTACTTC. This sequence encodes CASSLYLERGAQETQYF.

This sequence joins TRBV5-1 and TRBJ2-5, with TRBD2 matching over 11 bases. V dropped 3 bases and J dropped 3; count of bases not matched to a gene: 4. This CDR3 has 15 residues. From germline, CDR1 is SGHRS and CDR2 YFSETQ. The CDR3 region has the DNA TGCGCCAGCAGCTGGACGACTAGCGGGAAAGAGACCCAGTACTTC. Its protein product is CASSWTTSGKETQYF.

The chain recombines TRBV15 with TRBJ1-1; 8 bases map to TRBD1. Germline V gene sequence: CDR1 LNHNV, CDR2 YYDKDF (reference sequence). CDR3 length equals 13 residues. Losses at the gene ends were 0 bases for V and 10 bases for J; bases not matched to a gene: 4. The CDR3 DNA reads as TGTGCCACCAGCAGAGACAGGACAGGGCGAGCTTTCTTT. This translates into CATSRDRTGRAFF.

This clone showed up just a few times. The chain has TRBV5-1 and TRBJ2-6; D might be TRBD1 (6 bases). This CDR3 has 14 residues. Deletions cut 7 bases from V and 1 base from J, with 9 bases between. Germline CDR1 and CDR2: SGHRS and YFSETQ. The CDR3 DNA reads TGCGCCAGCCGTCAGGGGTCTGGGGCCAACGTCCTGACTTTC. This translates into CASRQGSGANVLTF.

The chain joins TRBV10-3 to TRBJ2-3, with 11 bases matching TRBD2. The V and J ends lost 10 bases and 0 bases, in that order; junction bases with no gene match: 12. Germline V gene lookup returns CDR1 ENHRY and CDR2 SYGVKD. The CDR3 consists of 17 residues. CDR3: CATSRASGGTSTDTQYF. In DNA form, the CDR3 reads TGTGCCACCTCGCGGGCTAGCGGGGGGACGAGCACAGATACGCAGTATTTT.

The V gene is TRBV18, the J gene TRBJ2-3; 8 bases line up with TRBD2. The CDR3 sequence is 16 residues long. CDR1 and CDR2 (germline): KGHSH, LQKENI. Losses at the gene ends were 3 bases for V and 1 base for J; bases not matched to a gene: 6. The CDR3 nucleotides read TGTGCCAGCTCACCTATAGCGGGGCCACGCACAGATACGCAGTATTTT. This sequence encodes CASSPIAGPRTDTQYF.

The V and J genes are TRBV2 and TRBJ1-3; TRBD1 aligns across 7 bases. Trimming cost V 5 bases and J 4 bases; bases outside gene matches: 14. Germline loops: CDR1 SNHLY, CDR2 FYNNEI. The CDR3 loop spans 17 amino acids. This CDR3 is CASSFLIGQVGGNTIYF. CDR3 in DNA: TGTGCCAGCAGTTTCCTAATCGGACAGGTTGGAGGAAACACCATATATTTT.

This clone has more than one count but fewer than ten. CDR3 nucleotide sequence: TGTGCCAGCAGCCCGGGACTATCCCTCCGAGAGACCCAGTACTTC. Translated: CASSPGLSLRETQYF. The V and J genes are TRBV5-6 and TRBJ2-5, with 7 bases fitting TRBD2. Germline CDR1 reads SGHDT; CDR2 reads YYEEEE. V dropped 4 bases and J dropped 4; count of bases not matched to a gene: 10. The CDR3 is made up of 15 amino acids.

The chain joins TRBV10-3 to TRBJ2-5; D is perhaps TRBD1 or TRBD2 (6 bases each). The CDR3 loop spans 14 amino acids. Germline values: CDR1 ENHRY, CDR2 SYGVKD. V shed 6 bases and J shed 5 bases, with 16 bases lying between them. CDR3 protein: CAIRTGSAGETQYF. CDR3 nucleotide sequence: TGTGCCATCAGAACAGGGAGCGCGGGGGAGACCCAGTACTTC.

This clone was recorded a few times. The genes are TRBV7-9 and TRBJ2-6; D gene ambiguous. Deletions cut 3 bases from V and 2 bases from J, with 2 bases between. Looked up from germline, CDR1 is SEHNR and CDR2 is FQNEAQ (reference sequence). CDR3 length: 13 amino acids. As DNA, the CDR3 is TGTGCCAGCAGCTTTACTGGGGCCAACGTCCTGACTTTC. Protein: CASSFTGANVLTF.

The chain carries TRBV2 and TRBJ1-4, with unresolved D. Germline lookup yields CDR1 SNHLY and CDR2 FYNNEI. With 1 base removed from V and 9 bases from J, the gap between germline ends came to 0 bases. This CDR3 is built from 10 residues. The CDR3 DNA reads as TGTGCCAGCAGTGAAGAAAAACTGTTTTTT. It specifies CASSEEKLFF.

J is TRBJ1-1 and V is TRBV7-3; unclear D gene. Per the germline V gene, CDR1 is SGHTA and CDR2 is FQGTGA. The CDR3 is 11 residues long. Trimming pared 5 bases from V and 5 bases from J, leaving 6 bases between. The CDR3 region has the DNA TGTGCCAGCAGCCCCGGTACTGAAGCTTTCTTT. Protein sequence: CASSPGTEAFF. Combining the CDR3 with reference TRBV7-3 and TRBJ1-1 gives the whole variable domain GAGVSQTPSNKVTEKGKYVELRCDPISGHTALYWYRQSLGQGPEFLIYFQGTGAADDSGLPNDRFFAVRPEGSVSTLKIQRTERGDSAVYLCASSPGTEAFFGQGTRLTVV.

This chain connects TRBV18 to TRBJ1-2; no firm D call. Per germline, CDR1 KGHSH and CDR2 LQKENI. Trimming stripped 0 bases from V and 5 bases from J, with 10 bases between. The CDR3 is made up of 14 amino acids. The CDR3 spells CASSPPTESYGYTF. As DNA, the CDR3 is TGTGCCAGCTCACCACCCACGGAGTCTTATGGCTACACCTTC. The full variable domain, rest sourced from reference TRBV18 and TRBJ1-2, is NAGVMQNPRHLVRRRGQEARLRCSPMKGHSHVYWYRQLPEEGLKFMVYLQKENIIDESGMPKERFSAEFPKEGPSILRIQQVVRGDSAAYFCASSPPTESYGYTFGSGTRLTVV.

In its sample, this clone was seen a few times. This chain uses TRBV11-2 with TRBJ2-3, with 9 bases aligning to TRBD1. The length of the CDR3 is 14 residues. V shed 3 bases and J 9 bases; nucleotides not matched to a gene: 7. Germline CDR1 reads SGHAT; CDR2 reads FQNNGV. The CDR3 DNA sequence: TGTGCCAGCAGCTTGGGAAACAGGGGGCGAACGCAGTATTTT. Protein product: CASSLGNRGRTQYF.

The rearrangement uses TRBV11-2 and TRBJ1-2; TRBD1 matches at 7 bases. The length of the CDR3 is 13 residues. Germline CDR1 and CDR2: SGHAT and FQNNGV. The V and J ends lost 5 bases and 3 bases, in that order; junction bases with no gene match: 3. CDR3 loop: CASSPGQDYGYTF. The CDR3 coding sequence is TGTGCCAGCAGCCCTGGACAGGACTATGGCTACACCTTC.

CDR3 in DNA: TGCGCCAGCAGCCTCGATCTATTCGGGCGGGGCAGGGGTTATGGCTACACCTTC. Amino acids: CASSLDLFGRGRGYGYTF. This rearrangement joins TRBV4-1 to TRBJ1-2, with D maybe TRBD1 (6 bases). CDR3 length: 18 amino acids. V was clipped by 4 bases and J by 5 bases, with 26 bases between them. CDR1 is MGHRA, CDR2 YSYEKL, per germline.

This clone was counted only a few times. The V and J genes are TRBV18 and TRBJ1-5, with D perhaps TRBD1 (6 bases). V gave up 3 bases and J gave up 3 bases, with 9 bases separating them. Germline assignment: CDR1 KGHSH and CDR2 LQKENI. This CDR3 is 14 amino acids long. Written as DNA, the CDR3 is TGTGCCAGCTCACCGGACAGAACCAATCAGCCCCAGCATTTT. Its translation: CASSPDRTNQPQHF.

V gene TRBV7-8 combines with J gene TRBJ2-7, with unresolved D. Trimming shortened V by 1 base and J by 0 bases, and 10 bases separated the two germline ends. Germline CDR1 SGHVS, CDR2 FQNEAQ. The CDR3 runs 15 residues. CDR3 region: CASSLGGRPSYEQYF. CDR3 DNA: TGTGCCAGCAGCTTAGGTGGCAGGCCCTCCTACGAGCAGTACTTC. Based on the CDR3 plus reference TRBV7-8 and TRBJ2-7, the full variable domain is GAGVSQSPRYKVAKRGQDVALRCDPISGHVSLFWYQQALGQGPEFLTYFQNEAQLDKSGLPSDRFFAERPEGSVSTLKIQRTQQEDSAVYLCASSLGGRPSYEQYFGPGTRLTVT.

V gene TRBV6-6 combines with J gene TRBJ2-7; 8 bases line up with TRBD2. The length of the CDR3 is 15 residues. Germline CDR1 is MNHNY and CDR2 is SVGAGI (reference sequence). V shed 0 bases, J shed 3 bases, and the junction held 4 bases outside the gene matches. The CDR3 region is CASSYSAGGSYEQYF. The CDR3 coding sequence is TGTGCCAGCAGTTACTCGGCGGGGGGTAGCTACGAGCAGTACTTC.

The chain links TRBV6-1 to TRBJ2-5, with 11 bases matching TRBD1. With 0 bases clipped from V and 5 bases from J, the junction kept 5 bases outside the gene matches. Germline V gene data show CDR1 as MNHNS and CDR2 as SASEGT. The CDR3 runs to 16 residues. This CDR3 is CASSEAVGQGAETQYF. In DNA form, the CDR3 reads TGTGCCAGCAGTGAAGCGGTCGGACAGGGGGCCGAGACCCAGTACTTC.